This TCR beta chain stems from a study of CD4 T cells in relation to SARS-CoV-2 and coronaviruses. Across the whole study: Convalescent donors were aged roughly 21 to 80, with median about 40 years.

About this clone: As yet, its antigen is unknown.

Produced via immunoSEQ multiplex PCR; TCRdb's table is partial and in-frame only. The sample shows about 37,000 clones, under 90% of them seen only once. Per germline, CDR1 MDHEN and CDR2 SYDVKM. Between the trimmed V and J ends, which lost 6 bases and 0 bases, there was a span of 14 bases. The CDR3 runs to 15 residues. The chain uses TRBV28 and TRBJ1-2; perhaps TRBD1 as D (6 bases). Specimen: naive CD4+ T cells from PBMCs, cultured in vitro. As for subset: naive CD4+ T cells isolated by negative enrichment. The origin of this receptor is an adult with COVID-19. The CDR3 region is CASSSGDYSNYGYTF. CDR3 nucleotide sequence: TGTGCCAGCAGCTCAGGGGACTATTCTAACTATGGCTACACCTTC.